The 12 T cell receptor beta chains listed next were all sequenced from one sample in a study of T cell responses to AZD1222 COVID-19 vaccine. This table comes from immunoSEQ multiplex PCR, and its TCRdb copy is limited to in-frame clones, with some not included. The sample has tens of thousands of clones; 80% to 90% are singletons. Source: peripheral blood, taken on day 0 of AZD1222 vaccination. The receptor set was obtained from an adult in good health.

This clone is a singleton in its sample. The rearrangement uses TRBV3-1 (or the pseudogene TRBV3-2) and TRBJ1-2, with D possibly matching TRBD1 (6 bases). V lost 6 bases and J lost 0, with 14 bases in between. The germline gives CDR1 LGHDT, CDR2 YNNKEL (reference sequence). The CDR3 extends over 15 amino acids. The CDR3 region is CASRSQGSTNYGYTF. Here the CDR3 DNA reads TGTGCCAGCAGATCCCAGGGGAGTACTAACTATGGCTACACCTTC.

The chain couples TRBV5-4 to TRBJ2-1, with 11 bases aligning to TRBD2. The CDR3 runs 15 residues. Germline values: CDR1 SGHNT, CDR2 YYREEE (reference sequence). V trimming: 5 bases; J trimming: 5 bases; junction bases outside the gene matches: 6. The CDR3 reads CASRQPGLADNEQFF. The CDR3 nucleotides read TGTGCCAGCAGGCAACCGGGACTAGCGGACAATGAGCAGTTCTTC. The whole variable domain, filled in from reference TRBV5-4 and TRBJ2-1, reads ETGVTQSPTHLIKTRGQQVTLRCSSQSGHNTVSWYQQALGQGPQFIFQYYREEENGRGNFPPRFSGLQFPNYSSELNVNALELDDSALYLCASRQPGLADNEQFFGPGTRLTVL.

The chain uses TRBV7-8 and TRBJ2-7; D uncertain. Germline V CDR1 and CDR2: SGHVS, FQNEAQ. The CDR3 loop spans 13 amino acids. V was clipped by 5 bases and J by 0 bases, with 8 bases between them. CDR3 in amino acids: CASSPPPSYEQYF. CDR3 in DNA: TGTGCCAGCAGCCCACCCCCCTCCTACGAGCAGTACTTC.

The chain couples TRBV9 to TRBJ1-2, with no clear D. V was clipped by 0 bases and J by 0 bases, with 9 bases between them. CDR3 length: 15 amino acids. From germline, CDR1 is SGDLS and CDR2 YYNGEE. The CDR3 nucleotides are TGTGCCAGCAGCGTAGCCCGAACAGCTAACTATGGCTACACCTTC. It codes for CASSVARTANYGYTF.

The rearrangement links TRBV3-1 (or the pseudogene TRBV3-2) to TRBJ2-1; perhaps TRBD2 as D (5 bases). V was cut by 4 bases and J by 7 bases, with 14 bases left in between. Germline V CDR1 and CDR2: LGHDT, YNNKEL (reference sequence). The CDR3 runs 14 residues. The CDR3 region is CASSRGTTGNEQFF. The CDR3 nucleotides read TGTGCCAGCAGCCGGGGTACTACGGGAAATGAGCAGTTCTTC.

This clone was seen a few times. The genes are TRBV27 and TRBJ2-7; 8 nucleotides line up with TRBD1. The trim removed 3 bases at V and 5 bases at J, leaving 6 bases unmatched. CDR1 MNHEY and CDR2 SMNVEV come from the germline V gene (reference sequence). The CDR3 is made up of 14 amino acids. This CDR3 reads CASSFIQGAHEQYF. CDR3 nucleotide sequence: TGTGCCAGCAGTTTTATTCAGGGGGCCCACGAGCAGTACTTC.

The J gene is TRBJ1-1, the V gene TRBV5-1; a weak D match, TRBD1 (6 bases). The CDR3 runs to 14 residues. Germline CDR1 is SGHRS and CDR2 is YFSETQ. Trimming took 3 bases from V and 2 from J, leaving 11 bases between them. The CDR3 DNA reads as TGCGCCAGCAGCTACCGGACAGCTAACACTGAAGCTTTCTTT. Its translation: CASSYRTANTEAFF.

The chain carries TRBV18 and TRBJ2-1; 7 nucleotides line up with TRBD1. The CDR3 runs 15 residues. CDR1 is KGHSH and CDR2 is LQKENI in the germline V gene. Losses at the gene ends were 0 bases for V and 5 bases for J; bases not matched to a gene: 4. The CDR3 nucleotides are TGTGCCAGCTCACCACCGGGACAGTGGGACAATGAGCAGTTCTTC. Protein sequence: CASSPPGQWDNEQFF.

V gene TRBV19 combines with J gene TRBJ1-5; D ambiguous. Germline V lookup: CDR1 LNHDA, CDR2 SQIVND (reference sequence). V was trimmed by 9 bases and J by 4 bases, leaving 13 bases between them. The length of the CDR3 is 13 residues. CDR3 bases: TGTGCCAGCCAGGACGATAGAAATCAGCCCCAGCATTTT. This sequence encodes CASQDDRNQPQHF.

Here the CDR3 DNA reads TGTGCCAGAAGCTTGGGCTCAGGGGGGAGCAATCAGCCCCAGCATTTT. Protein: CARSLGSGGSNQPQHF. The chain employs TRBV5-3 and TRBJ1-5, with 7 bases aligning to TRBD1. TRBV5-3 is labeled an ORF, and its function is uncertain. J gave up 1 base and V 0 bases, and 4 bases lay outside the gene matches. The CDR3 is 16 residues long.

The CDR3 reads CASSPDFDTNTEAFF. CDR3 DNA sequence: TGTGCCAGCTCACCCGACTTCGACACGAACACTGAAGCTTTCTTT. This sequence joins TRBV18 and TRBJ1-1; D gene unclear. This CDR3 contains 15 residues. Per the germline V gene, CDR1 is KGHSH and CDR2 is LQKENI. The V and J ends lost 3 bases and 1 base respectively, with 12 bases between them. Using reference TRBV18 and TRBJ1-1 for the parts outside the CDR3, the full variable domain is NAGVMQNPRHLVRRRGQEARLRCSPMKGHSHVYWYRQLPEEGLKFMVYLQKENIIDESGMPKERFSAEFPKEGPSILRIQQVVRGDSAAYFCASSPDFDTNTEAFFGQGTRLTVV.

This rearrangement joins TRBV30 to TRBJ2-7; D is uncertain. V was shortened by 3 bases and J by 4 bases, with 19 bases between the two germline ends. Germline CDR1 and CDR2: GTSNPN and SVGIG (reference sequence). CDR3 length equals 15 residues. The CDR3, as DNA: TGTGCCTGGAGAAATCGTGAACGGGTCGGGTACGAGCAGTACTTC. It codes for CAWRNRERVGYEQYF.